Given below is one TCR beta chain in context. The antigen is undetermined. This specimen belongs to a study of cytomegalovirus exposure and HLA in healthy donors. Study summary: Approximately 180 million T cells yielded around 120 million unique TCR beta sequences in earlier analysis. In terms of ancestry, the Caucasian-associated cluster contained roughly four fifths of the approximately 400 genotyped donors. The study's findings and limits: DRB1 had the most TCR associations and HLA-C the fewest, a later analysis found, with rates varying by HLA locus.

Both 60 Vbeta primers and 13 Jbeta primers went into the PCR. The repertoire was sequenced with immunoSEQ multiplex PCR; TCRdb's copy has only in-frame clones and lacks some. The sample records more than 90,000 clones, approximately 79% being singletons. The V and J ends lost 7 bases and 1 base respectively, with 11 bases between them. This CDR3 is 14 amino acids long. The V gene's germline CDR1 is SNHLY and CDR2 FYNNEI. This clonotype was obtained from a man over 45 in good health and CMV-seropositive. Sequenced: PBMCs. This rearrangement joins TRBV2 to TRBJ1-5, with D possibly TRBD1 on 6 matching bases. CDR3 bases: TGTGCCAGCACGGTCGGGACAAGCAATCAGCCCCAGCATTTT. Residues: CASTVGTSNQPQHF.